This TCR beta chain stems from a study of CD8 T cells in Susac syndrome. With 7 bases clipped from V and 6 bases from J, the junction kept 16 bases outside the gene matches. Germline-derived CDR1 and CDR2 are SGHRS and YFSETQ. The CDR3 contains 16 residues. Reverse transcription of 0.5 to 1 ug RNA was performed with random hexamers. TCRdb re-derived calls from the immunoSEQ multiplex PCR reads in MiXCR, one entry per CDR3 protein. The sample lists 80,000 or so distinct CDR3 sequences, about 96% occurring once. This sequence originates from a human donor with Susac syndrome. The sample was CD8+ T cells from PBMCs. This rearrangement joins TRBV5-1 to TRBJ2-5, with TRBD1 matching 9 bases. The CDR3 sequence: CASETVGQGPHQTQYF. The CDR3 coding sequence is TGCGCCAGCGAGACCGTAGGACAGGGGCCCCATCAGACCCAGTACTTC.